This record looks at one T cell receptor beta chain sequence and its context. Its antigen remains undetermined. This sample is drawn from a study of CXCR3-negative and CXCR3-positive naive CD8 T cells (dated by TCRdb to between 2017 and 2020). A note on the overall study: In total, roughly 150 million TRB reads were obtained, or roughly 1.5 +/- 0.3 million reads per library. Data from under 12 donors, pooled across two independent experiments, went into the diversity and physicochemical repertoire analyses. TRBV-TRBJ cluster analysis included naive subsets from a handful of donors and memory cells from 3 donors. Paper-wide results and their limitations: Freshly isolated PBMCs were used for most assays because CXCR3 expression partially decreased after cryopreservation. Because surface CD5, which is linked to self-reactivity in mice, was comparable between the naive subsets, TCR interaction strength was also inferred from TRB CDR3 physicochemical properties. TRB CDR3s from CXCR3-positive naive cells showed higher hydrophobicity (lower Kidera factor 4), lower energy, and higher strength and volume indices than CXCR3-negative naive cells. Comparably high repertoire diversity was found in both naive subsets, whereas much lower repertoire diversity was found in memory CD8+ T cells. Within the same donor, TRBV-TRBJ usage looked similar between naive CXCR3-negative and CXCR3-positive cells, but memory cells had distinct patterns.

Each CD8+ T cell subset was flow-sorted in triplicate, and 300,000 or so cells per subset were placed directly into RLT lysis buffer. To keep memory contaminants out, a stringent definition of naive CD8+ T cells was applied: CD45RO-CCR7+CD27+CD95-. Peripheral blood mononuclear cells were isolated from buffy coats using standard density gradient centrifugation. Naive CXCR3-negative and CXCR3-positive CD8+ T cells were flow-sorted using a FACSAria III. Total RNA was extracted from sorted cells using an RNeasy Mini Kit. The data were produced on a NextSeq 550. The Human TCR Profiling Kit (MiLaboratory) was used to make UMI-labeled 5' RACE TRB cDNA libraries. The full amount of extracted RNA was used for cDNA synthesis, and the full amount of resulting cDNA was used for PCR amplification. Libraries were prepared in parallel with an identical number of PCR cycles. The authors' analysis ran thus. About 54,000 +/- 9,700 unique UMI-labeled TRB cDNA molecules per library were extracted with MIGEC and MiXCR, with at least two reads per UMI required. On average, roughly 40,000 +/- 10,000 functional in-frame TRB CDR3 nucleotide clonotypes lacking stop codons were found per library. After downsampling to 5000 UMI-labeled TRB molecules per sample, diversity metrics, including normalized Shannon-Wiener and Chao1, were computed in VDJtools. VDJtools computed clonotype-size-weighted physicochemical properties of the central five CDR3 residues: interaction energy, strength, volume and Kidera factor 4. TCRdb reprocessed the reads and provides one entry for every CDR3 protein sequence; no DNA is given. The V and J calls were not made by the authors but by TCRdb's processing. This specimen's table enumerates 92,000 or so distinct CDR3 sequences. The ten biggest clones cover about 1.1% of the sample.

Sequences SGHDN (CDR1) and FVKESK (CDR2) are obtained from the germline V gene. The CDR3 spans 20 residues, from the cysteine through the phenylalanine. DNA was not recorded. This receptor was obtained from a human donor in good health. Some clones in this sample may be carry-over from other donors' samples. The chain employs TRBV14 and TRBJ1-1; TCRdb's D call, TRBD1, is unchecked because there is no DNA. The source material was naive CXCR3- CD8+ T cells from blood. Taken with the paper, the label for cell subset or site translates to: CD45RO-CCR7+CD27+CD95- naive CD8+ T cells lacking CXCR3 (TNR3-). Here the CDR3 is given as CASSQDAGKLVRAMNTEAFF. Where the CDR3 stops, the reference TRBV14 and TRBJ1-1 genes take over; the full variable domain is EAGVTQFPSHSVIEKGQTVTLRCDPISGHDNLYWYRRVMGKEIKFLLHFVKESKQDESGMPNNRFLAERTGGTYSTLKVQPAELEDSGVYFCASSQDAGKLVRAMNTEAFFGQGTRLTVV.